These T cell receptor beta chains were read from a single sample in a study of blood T cell repertoires in COVID-19. Assay used: immunoSEQ multiplex PCR; TCRdb lists only in-frame clones, some missing. In the table there are about 220,000 clones, roughly 76% of which are singletons. Input material: peripheral blood. These receptors all stem from a human donor in a cohort sampled during active COVID-19. Both conserved end residues are part of each CDR3. A D gene is named only where the DNA matches it firmly. Only some rows state a clone size, as once, few, many or a class for expanded clones.

clone_size	j_call	d_call	v_call	cdr3_aa	cdr3_nt
.	TRBJ2-7	TRBD2	TRBV28	CASRPTSGPSYEQYF	TGTGCCAGCAGACCGACTAGCGGACCCTCCTACGAGCAGTACTTC
.	TRBJ2-3	TRBD2	TRBV7-9	CASSARLAGGSDTQYF	TGTGCCAGCAGCGCCCGACTAGCGGGAGGATCAGATACGCAGTATTTT
.	TRBJ1-4	.	TRBV2	CASRDRRTNEKLFF	TGTGCCAGCAGAGACAGGAGGACTAATGAAAAACTGTTTTTT
.	TRBJ2-7	.	TRBV5-4	CASSHGSTRSYEQYF	TGTGCCAGCAGCCACGGAAGTACTAGATCCTACGAGCAGTACTTC
.	TRBJ2-7	TRBD2	TRBV6-5	CASRGWAGEDPEQYF	TGTGCCAGCAGGGGGTGGGCGGGAGAGGACCCCGAGCAGTACTTC
.	TRBJ2-6	.	TRBV28	CASRGAASGANVLTF	TGTGCCAGCAGGGGTGCGGCCTCTGGGGCCAACGTCCTGACTTTC
.	TRBJ1-5	.	TRBV23-1	CASGGGHNQPQHF	TGCGCCAGCGGGGGGGGGCACAATCAGCCCCAGCATTTT
.	TRBJ2-1	TRBD2	TRBV9	CASSVGLAGVDNEQFF	TGTGCCAGCAGCGTAGGGCTAGCGGGAGTGGACAATGAGCAGTTCTTC
.	TRBJ2-3	.	TRBV19	CASSIPQGRTQYF	TGTGCCAGTAGTATTCCTCAGGGGAGAACGCAGTATTTT
.	TRBJ1-5	TRBD1	TRBV3-1/TRBV3-2	CASSRDRGFIGNQPQHF	TGTGCCAGCAGTCGGGACAGGGGATTTATAGGCAATCAGCCCCAGCATTTT
.	TRBJ2-3	TRBD2	TRBV4-1	CASSQGSGNTDTQYF	TGCGCCAGCAGCCAGGGGAGCGGGAACACAGATACGCAGTATTTT
.	TRBJ2-7	TRBD2	TRBV7-6	CASSLAGRTSGTEQYF	TGTGCCAGCAGCTTAGCGGGCAGGACTAGCGGGACCGAGCAGTACTTC
once	TRBJ2-7	TRBD2	TRBV7-3	CASSYASGIGYEQYF	TGTGCCAGCAGCTATGCTAGCGGAATAGGCTACGAGCAGTACTTC
.	TRBJ2-7	.	TRBV30	CAWSEGTACTF	TGTGCCTGGAGTGAAGGGACTGCATGTACCTTC
.	TRBJ2-2	TRBD1	TRBV18	CASSPRDREYSTGELFF	TGTGCCAGCTCACCCCGGGACAGGGAATACAGCACCGGGGAGCTGTTTTTT
.	TRBJ2-3	.	TRBV5-1	CASSLGSRGTSTDTQYF	TGCGCCAGCAGCTTGGGGTCTCGCGGAACTAGCACAGATACGCAGTATTTT
.	TRBJ2-7	TRBD1	TRBV18	CASSLFRDRVYEQYF	TGTGCCAGCTCACTCTTCAGGGACAGGGTCTACGAGCAGTACTTC
many	TRBJ2-5	.	TRBV27	CASSQSSPQETQYF	TGTGCCAGCAGTCAATCTAGCCCCCAAGAGACCCAGTACTTC
.	TRBJ1-1	TRBD1	TRBV4-2	CASSQRQGYEAFF	TGTGCCAGCAGCCAAAGACAGGGCTATGAAGCTTTCTTT
.	TRBJ1-3	.	TRBV4-1	CASSSGDYSGNTIYF	TGCGCCAGCAGCTCAGGGGATTACTCTGGAAACACCATATATTTT
.	TRBJ2-2	.	TRBV19	CASSIQRRTNTGELFF	TGTGCCAGTAGTATCCAGCGAAGGACGAACACCGGGGAGCTGTTTTTT
.	TRBJ2-1	TRBD2	TRBV7-9	CASSLGSGRFNEQFF	TGTGCCAGCAGCTTAGGAAGCGGGAGGTTCAATGAGCAGTTCTTC
.	TRBJ2-7	.	TRBV5-5	CASSLVERSYEQYF	TGTGCCAGCAGCTTGGTAGAGCGGTCCTACGAGCAGTACTTC